The 28 T cell receptor beta chains presented below share a single source sample, sequenced in a study of blood T cells in healthy people across ages. It was with a sample-barcoded 5' primer and a J-beta primer mix that a second PCR of roughly 6 to 12 cycles was run. TCRdb re-analysed the 5' RACE reads in MiXCR, keeping a single row per CDR3 protein. There are 1 million to 1.2 million distinct CDR3 sequences in the sample; under 40% occur only once, and about an eighth lies in the top ten. Sequenced input: blood. The receptors come from a man between 18 and 29 years old in good health.

The rearrangement links TRBV25-1 to TRBJ2-1; D perhaps matches TRBD2 (5 bases). Trimming pared 4 bases from V and 6 bases from J, leaving 13 bases between. The CDR3 covers 14 residues. Germline CDR1 is MGHDK and CDR2 is SYGVNS. CDR3 in amino acids: CASSGHIAGNEQFF. CDR3 DNA sequence: TGTGCCAGCAGTGGCCACATCGCGGGCAATGAGCAGTTCTTC.

The chain uses TRBV15 and TRBJ1-2, with 7 bases lining up with TRBD1. V was clipped by 0 bases and J by 8 bases; unmatched bases: 9. The germline gives CDR1 LNHNV, CDR2 YYDKDF (reference sequence). The CDR3 runs 15 residues. The CDR3 DNA follows: TGTGCCACCAGCAGAGATCTGGAGACAGGGCGGGGCTACACCTTC. Translating gives CATSRDLETGRGYTF.

V and J are TRBV3-1 and TRBJ1-1; TRBD1 aligns across 10 bases. Germline V lookup: CDR1 LGHDT, CDR2 YNNKEL (reference sequence). V dropped 4 bases and J dropped 5; count of bases not matched to a gene: 10. There are 16 residues in the CDR3. The CDR3, as DNA: TGTGCCAGCAGCCCATCGGGACAGGGGTATTGGACTGAAGCTTTCTTT. It is translated as CASSPSGQGYWTEAFF.

This clonotype was observed a handful of times. The DNA for the CDR3 is TGTGCCAGCAGCCGTAGACAGGGGGCGGTGAATCAGCCCCAGCATTTT. It specifies CASSRRQGAVNQPQHF. This chain links TRBV6-6 with TRBJ1-5, with 10 bases aligning to TRBD1. The CDR3 covers 16 residues. Per the germline V gene, CDR1 is MNHNY and CDR2 is SVGAGI (reference sequence). With V trimmed by 6 bases and J by 4 bases, 9 bases remained unmatched.

The rearrangement links TRBV20-1 to TRBJ2-1, with 7 bases identical to TRBD1. The CDR3 length is 16 residues. Germline-derived CDR1 and CDR2 are DFQATT and SNEGSKA (reference sequence). With 4 bases clipped from V and 4 bases from J, the junction kept 13 bases outside the gene matches. CDR3 nucleotide sequence: TGCAGTGCTACCCAACGACAGGGTCTCCTGTACAATGAGCAGTTCTTC. Translation: CSATQRQGLLYNEQFF.

The V gene is TRBV2, the J gene TRBJ1-5, with D perhaps TRBD1 (5 bases). The V end lost 11 bases, the J end lost 4 bases, and 21 bases lay between the germline ends. Germline lookup yields CDR1 SNHLY and CDR2 FYNNEI. There are 15 residues in the CDR3. CDR3 in amino acids: CAGTASRGLNQPQHF. The CDR3, as DNA: TGTGCCGGCACTGCCTCCCGGGGGTTGAATCAGCCCCAGCATTTT.

This clonotype is a singleton in its sample. This chain joins TRBV4-1 and TRBJ1-1; D gene ambiguous. From germline, CDR1 is MGHRA and CDR2 YSYEKL. Trimming left V 5 bases short and J 1 base short, with 14 bases between. The CDR3 consists of 15 residues. The CDR3 loop reads CASSGSGRQNTEAFF. In DNA form, the CDR3 reads TGCGCCAGCAGCGGCTCAGGACGGCAGAACACTGAAGCTTTCTTT.

The chain carries TRBV3-1 and TRBJ2-5; D not resolved. This CDR3 comprises 13 residues. Trimming left V 3 bases short and J 3 bases short, with 8 bases between. Germline V gives CDR1 LGHDT, CDR2 YNNKEL (reference sequence). CDR3 DNA sequence: TGTGCCAGCAGCCAGGCGAGTAAAGAGACCCAGTACTTC. Translated: CASSQASKETQYF.

The chain couples TRBV28 to TRBJ1-2; the D is unclear. The CDR3 has 15 residues. Germline CDR1 and CDR2: MDHEN and SYDVKM. The ends were cut back, 3 bases at V and 2 bases at J, with 13 bases in the middle. The CDR3 spells CASSFIRRPNYGYTF. For the CDR3, the DNA is TGTGCCAGCAGTTTTATTCGGCGGCCCAACTATGGCTACACCTTC.

V gene TRBV28 combines with J gene TRBJ2-1, with D maybe TRBD2 (6 bases). The V gene's germline CDR1 is MDHEN and CDR2 SYDVKM. This CDR3 has 14 residues. Trimming pared 5 bases from V and 7 bases from J, leaving 15 bases between. The CDR3 spells CASSHGGNENEQFF. The CDR3 coding sequence is TGTGCCAGCAGTCACGGGGGAAATGAGAATGAGCAGTTCTTC.

This clonotype was seen repeatedly, ten times or more. The rearrangement uses TRBV11-2 and TRBJ1-5, with D perhaps TRBD1 (6 bases). The germline gives CDR1 SGHAT, CDR2 FQNNGV. V lost 4 bases and J 6 bases, leaving 19 bases between the germline ends. The CDR3 is 16 residues long. The CDR3 region has the DNA TGTGCCAGCAGCTCCGGGATTCCAAAAGGGGGTCAGCCCCAGCATTTT. Translating gives CASSSGIPKGGQPQHF.

The sample holds many counts of this clonotype. V gene TRBV12-3 or TRBV12-4 combines with J gene TRBJ1-2; D might be TRBD1 (6 bases). Deletions cut 3 bases from V and 0 bases from J, with 11 bases between. CDR3 length equals 15 residues. CDR3 coding DNA: TGTGCCAGCAGTTTTTGGGGGGCTCCTAACTATGGCTACACCTTC. The encoded protein is CASSFWGAPNYGYTF.

The V call is TRBV7-8, the J call TRBJ1-1; 9 bases are shared with TRBD1. This CDR3 contains 14 residues. Looked up from germline, CDR1 is SGHVS and CDR2 is FQNEAQ. V lost 6 bases, J lost 1 base, and 3 bases stayed unmatched. CDR3 nucleotide sequence: TGTGCCAGCAGGATGGACAGGGGGAACACTGAAGCTTTCTTT. It translates to CASRMDRGNTEAFF.

J is TRBJ2-1 and V is TRBV4-1; possible D gene TRBD2, 6 bases. The V gene lost 0 bases and the J gene lost 0 bases, with 12 bases spanning the gap. From germline, CDR1 is MGHRA and CDR2 YSYEKL. This CDR3 comprises 17 residues. This CDR3 is CASSQDRVGSSYNEQFF. CDR3 nucleotides: TGCGCCAGCAGCCAAGATCGGGTCGGGAGCTCCTACAATGAGCAGTTCTTC.

This clonotype was seen only once. One junction end disagrees with the germline gene, perhaps due to a read error. The chain is built from TRBV12-3 or TRBV12-4 and TRBJ2-1; D remains ambiguous. The CDR3 sequence is 13 residues long. The DNA for the CDR3 is TGTGCCGGCAGTTTCAGGACGTACCATGAGCAGTTCTTC. This translates into CAGSFRTYHEQFF.

The chain is built from TRBV6-6 and TRBJ2-4; the D call may be TRBD1 or TRBD2 (5 bases each). This CDR3 contains 13 residues. The V gene lost 0 bases and the J gene lost 12 bases, with 12 bases spanning the gap. Germline V gene sequence: CDR1 MNHNY, CDR2 SVGAGI (reference sequence). Here the CDR3 DNA reads TGTGCCAGCAGTTACTCGTTAGGGACGGATCAGTACTTC. This gives the protein CASSYSLGTDQYF.

The rearrangement uses TRBV29-1 and TRBJ2-7; D remains unclear. TRBJ2-5 explains the end of the DNA better; the J call may be wrong. The CDR3 consists of 13 residues. Germline-derived CDR1 and CDR2 are SQVTM and ANQGSEA. The CDR3 sequence: CSVVGSLGETQYF. The DNA of the CDR3 is TGCAGCGTTGTAGGCAGCCTGGGAGAGACCCAGTACTTC.

The CDR3 bases are TGCAGTGCTAGAAGACCCCCCGGGGTATCGAACACCGGGGAGCTGTTTTTT. Its protein product is CSARRPPGVSNTGELFF. The V call is TRBV20-1, the J call TRBJ2-2; perhaps TRBD2 as D (5 bases). The ends were cut back, 2 bases at V and 0 bases at J, with 16 bases in the middle. CDR1 is DFQATT and CDR2 is SNEGSKA in the germline V gene (reference sequence). CDR3 length: 17 amino acids.

For this clonotype: Since a much larger clone is just one base distant, this may be a read error. The chain links TRBV29-1 to TRBJ2-1; TRBD2 is a possible D gene (5 bases). The J call may be faulty, since TRBJ2-7 better matches the DNA end. Germline CDR1 and CDR2: SQVTM and ANQGSEA. CDR3 length equals 15 residues. CDR3 DNA: TGCACTAAGAAAGACCCGGGGAATTGGTACAATGAGCAGTACTTC. Translation gives CTKKDPGNWYNEQYF.

This chain connects TRBV5-1 to TRBJ2-3, with TRBD2 as a possible D gene (6 bases). V was pared by 2 bases and J by 0 bases, with 13 bases between. In germline, CDR1 is SGHRS, CDR2 YFSETQ. The CDR3 loop spans 16 amino acids. This CDR3 is CASSLTSAGSTDTQYF. CDR3 bases: TGCGCCAGCAGCTTAACTTCCGCGGGGAGCACAGATACGCAGTATTTT.

In its sample, this clonotype was seen a few times. The chain has TRBV7-9 and TRBJ2-7; no clear D. V was shortened by 0 bases and J by 3 bases, with 9 bases between the two germline ends. The CDR3 runs to 14 residues. The germline V gene has CDR1 SEHNR and CDR2 FQNEAQ (reference sequence). Written as DNA, the CDR3 is TGTGCCAGCAGCTTAGCAGGGTTACACTACGAGCAGTACTTC. Translating it yields CASSLAGLHYEQYF.

This clonotype was observed a few times. V gene TRBV2 combines with J gene TRBJ1-2; D remains ambiguous. The germline V gene encodes CDR1 SNHLY and CDR2 FYNNEI. Trimming removed 1 base at V and 4 bases at J, with 7 bases between. The CDR3 length is 13 residues. This chain's CDR3 is CASSEGSGYGYTF. Written as DNA, the CDR3 is TGTGCCAGCAGTGAAGGCAGTGGCTATGGCTACACCTTC.

V gene TRBV7-2 combines with J gene TRBJ2-2; no reliable D call. CDR1 is SGHTA, CDR2 FQGNSA, per germline. The V and J ends lost 5 bases and 9 bases respectively, with 7 bases between them. The length of the CDR3 is 11 residues. CDR3 sequence: CASSHFRELFF. The DNA of the CDR3 is TGTGCCAGCAGCCACTTTAGGGAGCTGTTTTTT. The full variable domain, its missing parts supplied by reference TRBV7-2 and TRBJ2-2, is GAGVSQSPSNKVTEKGKDVELRCDPISGHTALYWYRQSLGQGLEFLIYFQGNSAPDKSGLPSDRFSAERTGGSVSTLTIQRTQQEDSAVYLCASSHFRELFFGEGSRLTVL.

V is TRBV4-1 and J is TRBJ1-1; a weak D match, TRBD1 (5 bases). CDR3 size: 14 residues. Germline-derived CDR1 and CDR2 are MGHRA and YSYEKL. V was clipped by 3 bases and J by 6 bases, with 14 bases between them. CDR3 nucleotide sequence: TGCGCCAGCAGCCAGAGTGGGGGACCGTCTGAAGCTTTCTTT. Translating gives CASSQSGGPSEAFF.

This clonotype was found many times. The V call is TRBV12-3 or TRBV12-4, the J call TRBJ1-2, with TRBD1 as a possible D gene (5 bases). The CDR3 loop spans 13 amino acids. Trimming left V 5 bases short and J 4 bases short, with 11 bases between. For the CDR3, the DNA is TGTGCCAGCAGTGTGGGCAGGGCCTATGGCTACACCTTC. This encodes CASSVGRAYGYTF.

The chain carries TRBV20-1 and TRBJ1-5; 7 bases are a match to TRBD1. Germline values: CDR1 DFQATT, CDR2 SNEGSKA (reference sequence). The CDR3 runs 13 residues. V trimming: 5 bases; J trimming: 8 bases; junction bases outside the gene matches: 9. The chain's CDR3 is CSALDRAAEPQHF. The DNA of the CDR3 is TGCAGTGCTCTCGACAGGGCAGCGGAGCCCCAGCATTTT.

Only a few counts were recorded for this clonotype. The chain is built from TRBV4-1 and TRBJ2-2; D not resolved. V was pared by 0 bases and J by 7 bases, with 15 bases between. The germline CDR1 and CDR2 sequences are MGHRA and YSYEKL. The CDR3 consists of 16 residues. The CDR3 region is CASSQEGVNHGGELFF. The CDR3 nucleotides read TGCGCCAGCAGCCAAGAAGGCGTGAATCACGGCGGGGAGCTGTTTTTT.

The V and J genes are TRBV7-9 and TRBJ2-7; maybe TRBD1 (6 bases). CDR3 size: 16 residues. V lost 1 base and J 0 bases, leaving 13 bases between the germline ends. Germline CDR1 SEHNR, CDR2 FQNEAQ (reference sequence). The CDR3 nucleotides are TGTGCCAGCAGCTTAGAGTGGACAGCGAGCTCCTACGAGCAGTACTTC. It specifies CASSLEWTASSYEQYF.